This TCR beta chain comes out of a study of T cell responses to AZD1222 COVID-19 vaccine. Study-level points and caveats: Only a handful of AZD1222 recipients, six or seven in all, had baseline seropositivity. Nearly half of unique spike-specific TCRs reportedly avoided B.1.351 and B.1.1.7 mutated regions. In all cases, repertoires were sampled only after the peak T cell response.

Only in-frame clones appear in the TCRdb table, and some are missing; sequencing was by immunoSEQ multiplex PCR. The data show some 170,000 clones, approximately 90% seen once. As regards this clone: The antigen remains unidentified.

CDR1 and CDR2 from the germline V gene are LNHNV and YYDKDF (reference sequence). The CDR3 spans 13 residues. V was cut by 0 bases and J by 11 bases, with 13 bases left in between. The J gene is TRBJ1-1, the V gene TRBV15; tentative D call: TRBD1 (6 bases). The specimen comprised peripheral blood, sampled 28 days after the second AZD1222 dose. The receptor comes from an adult who received the AZD1222 COVID-19 vaccine. In nucleotides, the CDR3 is TGTGCCACCAGCAGAGAGAGGGGGGCGGACGCTTTCTTT. It yields the protein CATSRERGADAFF.